This T cell receptor (beta chain) was sequenced in a study of HIV-infected patients and healthy controls. CDR1 and CDR2 from the germline V gene are SGHTA and FQGNSA. The CDR3 totals 16 residues. V was clipped by 5 bases and J by 8 bases, with 21 bases between them. This clonotype was counted between two and nine times. TCRdb reprocessed the 5' RACE reads with MiXCR, giving one entry per CDR3 protein. The profile shows approximately 67,000 distinct CDR3 sequences, about a sixth of them singletons. The source material was CD4+ T cells from blood. This receptor was identified in a human donor in good health. The genes are TRBV7-2 and TRBJ2-2; D could derive from TRBD1 or TRBD2 (5 bases each). Written as DNA, the CDR3 is TGTGCCAGCAGCCCCGCTTGGACACCCGGGAAGGGGGAGCTGTTTTTT. Residues: CASSPAWTPGKGELFF.